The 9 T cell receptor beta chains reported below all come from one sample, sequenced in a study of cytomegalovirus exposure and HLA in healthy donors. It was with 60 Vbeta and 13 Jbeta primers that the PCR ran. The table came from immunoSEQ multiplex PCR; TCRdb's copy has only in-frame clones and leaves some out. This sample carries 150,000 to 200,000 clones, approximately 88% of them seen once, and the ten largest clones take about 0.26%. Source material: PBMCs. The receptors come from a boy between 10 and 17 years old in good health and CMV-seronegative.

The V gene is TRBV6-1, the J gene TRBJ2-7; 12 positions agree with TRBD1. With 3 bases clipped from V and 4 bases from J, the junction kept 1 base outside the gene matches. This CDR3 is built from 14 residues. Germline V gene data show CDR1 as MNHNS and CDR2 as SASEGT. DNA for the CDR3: TGTGCCAGCAGTGAGGGACAGGGGGCATACGAGCAGTACTTC. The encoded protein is CASSEGQGAYEQYF.

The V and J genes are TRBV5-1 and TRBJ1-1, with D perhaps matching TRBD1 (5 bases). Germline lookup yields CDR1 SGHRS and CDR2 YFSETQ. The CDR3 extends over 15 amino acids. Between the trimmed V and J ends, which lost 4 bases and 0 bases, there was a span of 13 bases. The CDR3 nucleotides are TGCGCCAGCAGCCCCGCGGGGGGGGTGAACACTGAAGCTTTCTTT. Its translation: CASSPAGGVNTEAFF.

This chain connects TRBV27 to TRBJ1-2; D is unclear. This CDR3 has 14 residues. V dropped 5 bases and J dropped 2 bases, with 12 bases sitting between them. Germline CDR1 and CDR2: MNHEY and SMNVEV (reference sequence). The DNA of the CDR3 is TGTGCCAGCAGTGCCGGGTTGATCAACTATGGCTACACCTTC. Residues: CASSAGLINYGYTF.

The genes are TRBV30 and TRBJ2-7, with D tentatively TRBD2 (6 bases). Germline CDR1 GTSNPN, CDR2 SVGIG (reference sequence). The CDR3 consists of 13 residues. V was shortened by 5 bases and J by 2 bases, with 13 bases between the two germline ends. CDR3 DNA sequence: TGTGCCTGGTCGAGCGGGCGCGCCTACGAGCAGTACTTC. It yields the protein CAWSSGRAYEQYF.

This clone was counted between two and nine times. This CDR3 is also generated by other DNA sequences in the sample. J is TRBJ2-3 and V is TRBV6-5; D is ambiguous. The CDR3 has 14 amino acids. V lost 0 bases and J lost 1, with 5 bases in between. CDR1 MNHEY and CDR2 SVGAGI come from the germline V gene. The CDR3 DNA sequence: TGTGCCAGCAGTTACTCGTCTGGCACAGATACGCAGTATTTT. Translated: CASSYSSGTDTQYF.

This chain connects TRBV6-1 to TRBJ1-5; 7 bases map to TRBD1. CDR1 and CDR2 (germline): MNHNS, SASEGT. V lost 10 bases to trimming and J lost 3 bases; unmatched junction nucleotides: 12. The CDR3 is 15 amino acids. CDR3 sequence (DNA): TGTGCCATCCGCGACAGGGATCTCTTCAATCAGCCCCAGCATTTT. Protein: CAIRDRDLFNQPQHF.

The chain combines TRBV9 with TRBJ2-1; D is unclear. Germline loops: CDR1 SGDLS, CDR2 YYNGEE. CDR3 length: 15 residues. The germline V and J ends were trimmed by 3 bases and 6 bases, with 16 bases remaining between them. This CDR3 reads CASSGPHPVVNEQFF. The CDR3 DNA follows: TGTGCCAGCAGCGGCCCCCATCCGGTAGTCAATGAGCAGTTCTTC.

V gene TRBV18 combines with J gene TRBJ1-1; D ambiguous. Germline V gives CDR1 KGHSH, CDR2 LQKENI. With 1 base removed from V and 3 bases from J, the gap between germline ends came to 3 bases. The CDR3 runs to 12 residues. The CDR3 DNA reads TGTGCCAGCTCACCACGAGACACTGAAGCTTTCTTT. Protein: CASSPRDTEAFF.

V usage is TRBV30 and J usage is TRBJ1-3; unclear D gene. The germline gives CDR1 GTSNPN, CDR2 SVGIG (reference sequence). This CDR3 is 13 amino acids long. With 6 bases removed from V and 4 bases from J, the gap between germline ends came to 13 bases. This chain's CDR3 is CACPSVRGNTIYF. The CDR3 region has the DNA TGTGCCTGCCCCTCGGTCAGGGGAAACACCATATATTTT.